This TCR beta chain was captured by sequencing in a study of T cell changes during pregnancy in multiple sclerosis. Sequencing used immunoSEQ multiplex PCR; TCRdb keeps in-frame clones, though not all of them. The sample lists just under 95,000 clones, approximately 92% occurring once. Sequencing used peripheral blood, obtained in the first trimester of pregnancy. This receptor was identified in a female donor with multiple sclerosis, enrolled in a pregnancy study.

CDR3 loop: CASSQVAGGPTDTQYF. Written as DNA, the CDR3 is TGCGCCAGCAGCCAAGTCGCGGGAGGGCCCACAGATACGCAGTATTTT. This chain uses TRBV4-3 with TRBJ2-3; 9 bases align to TRBD2. The CDR3 consists of 16 residues. The V segment lost 1 base and the J segment 2 bases; nucleotides outside the gene matches: 4. Germline V gene data show CDR1 as LGHNA and CDR2 as YSLEER.